The 30 T cell receptor delta chains reported below all come from one sample, sequenced in a study of γδ T cells in repeated Plasmodium falciparum infection. Flow sorting of PBMC yielded separate Vgamma9/Vdelta2+ and Vdelta2-negative gammadelta T cell populations for bulk repertoire analysis. TCRdb re-called the multiplex PCR reads with CATT. The sample has tens of thousands of delta-chain clones, approximately 0.92% seen once. Sequenced: gamma-delta T cells from blood. The receptors were sampled from a pool of human donors (malaria-infected and uninfected, not separated).

A note on this clone: TCRdb has a much larger clone's protein, which differs at residue 16 from the translation of this DNA, likely because of a read error; what is shown is the protein translated from the DNA. The DNA of the CDR3 is TGTGCTCTTGGGGAAATCGGCCTTCCTACGAAACATACTGGGGGATCCCTATACACCGATAAACTCATCTTT. This sequence encodes CALGEIGLPTKHTGGSLYTDKLIF. The V gene is TRDV1, the J gene TRDJ1; TRDD3 might be the D (10 bases). No J gene was available from TCRdb, and it was assigned here by a germline match of the DNA. The CDR3 covers 24 residues. Per germline, CDR1 TSWWSYY and CDR2 QGS. The V end lost 2 bases, the J end lost 0 bases, and 37 bases lay between the germline ends.

Details on this clone: This likely traces to a read error, being one base from a far larger clone. Other DNA sequences in the sample encode the same CDR3. The CDR3 region is CALGERETQYWGITEDKLIF. The DNA of the CDR3 is TGTGCTCTTGGGGAACGTGAGACGCAGTACTGGGGGATAACGGAAGATAAACTCATCTTT. The chain uses TRDV1 and TRDJ1, with 11 bases aligning to TRDD3. The J gene, absent from TCRdb, was called here by matching the DNA to germline. With V trimmed by 1 base and J by 5 bases, 18 bases remained unmatched. The germline CDR1 and CDR2 sequences are TSWWSYY and QGS. The CDR3 loop spans 20 amino acids.

This clone was counted at least ten times. A far larger clone differs by one base, so this is likely a read error. The identical CDR3 is also encoded by other nucleotide sequences in the sample. The chain recombines TRDV2 with TRDJ1; D unclear. Here the J gene came from matching the DNA to germline, since TCRdb omits it. Germline V CDR1 and CDR2: GEAIGNYY, EKD. This CDR3 region has 14 residues. The CDR3 spells CACDTPFVVGVLIF. CDR3 nucleotide sequence: TGCGCCTGTGACACCCCTTTTGTAGTTGGCGTACTCATCTTT.

This clone was counted a few times. A far bigger clonotype differs at one base, so this is likely a read error. Distinct nucleotide sequences in the sample also encode this CDR3. The chain employs TRDV2 and TRDJ1; D call uncertain. TCRdb supplies no J gene; here it was assigned by aligning the nucleotide sequence to germline. The CDR3 runs to 20 residues. The germline V and J ends were trimmed by 1 base and 0 bases, with 26 bases remaining between them. Looked up from germline, CDR1 is GEAIGNYY and CDR2 is EKD. The CDR3 sequence is CACDTRFHFMPQTYTDKLIF. CDR3 bases: TGTGCCTGTGACACGCGGTTTCACTTTATGCCGCAGACGTACACCGATAAACTCATCTTT.

There are many counts of this clone. The genes are TRDV1 and TRDJ1, with D tentatively TRDD3 (5 bases). Germline values: CDR1 TSWWSYY, CDR2 QGS. The CDR3 has 13 amino acids. Trimming shortened V by 6 bases and J by 4 bases, and 12 bases separated the two germline ends. CDR3 DNA sequence: TGTGCTCTTGGAGGGGCATGGGGCGATAAACTCATCTTT. This translates into CALGGAWGDKLIF.

In its sample, this clone was seen many times. The chain couples TRDV2 to TRDJ1, with a possible D match to TRDD3 (6 bases). As TCRdb names no J gene, one was assigned here on the basis of a DNA match to germline. CDR3 length equals 13 residues. Trimming removed 1 base at V and 9 bases at J, with 14 bases between. CDR1 and CDR2 (germline): GEAIGNYY, EKD. CDR3 protein: CACDTISGDELIF. The CDR3 DNA reads as TGTGCCTGTGACACTATATCCGGGGATGAACTCATCTTT.

As regards this clone: The mismatch at residue 7 between this DNA's translation and the TCRdb protein of a much larger clone likely reflects a read error; the protein shown is translated from the DNA. The J gene is TRDJ1, the V gene TRDV2; D is perhaps TRDD3 (5 bases). In the absence of a J gene in TCRdb, the DNA was matched to germline to assign it here. This CDR3 is built from 16 residues. The germline V gene encodes CDR1 GEAIGNYY and CDR2 EKD. V lost 1 base, J lost 1 base, and 15 bases lay in between. Written as DNA, the CDR3 is TGTGCCTGTGACACTGGGGAATACGCCTCCACCGATAAACTCATCTTT. The encoded protein is CACDTGEYASTDKLIF.

Ten or more counts support this clone. The translation of this DNA and the TCRdb protein of a much larger clone differ at residue 4, probably owing to a read error; the protein shown here is translated from the DNA. V usage is TRAV36/DV7 and J usage is TRDJ1, with 11 nucleotides matching TRDD3. In the absence of a J gene in TCRdb, the DNA was matched to germline to assign it here. The CDR3 spans 16 residues. Germline V gives CDR1 VTNFRS, CDR2 LTSSGIE (reference sequence). Trimming at V came to 4 bases and at J to 0 bases, leaving 8 bases not matched to a gene. The chain's CDR3 is CAVPNTGGYYTDKLIF. CDR3 bases: TGTGCTGTGCCCAATACTGGGGGATATTACACCGATAAACTCATCTTT.

This clone was detected a few times. Translating this DNA gives a protein that differs at residue 12 from the TCRdb one, which belongs to a much larger clone; a read error is likely, and the protein shown is this translation. The J gene is TRDJ1, the V gene TRDV2; D not resolved. Germline-derived CDR1 and CDR2 are GEAIGNYY and EKD. This CDR3 is 13 amino acids long. CDR3 residues: CACDTGGTDKLTF. In DNA, the CDR3 is TGTGCCTGTGACACCGGAGGGACCGATAAACTCACCTTT.

Turning to this clone: This likely stems from a read error, as it lies one base from a far larger clone. Other DNA sequences of this sample code for an identical CDR3. The V gene is TRAV38-2/DV8; the J gene was not called; the DNA was not used to check the table's D call, TRDD3. Germline V gene lookup returns CDR1 TSESDYY and CDR2 QEAYKQQN. The length of the CDR3 is 23 residues. The CDR3 DNA is TGTGCTTATAGGAGCGCGTTCATCTCCTGGGGGATGCTCGCCCCCCCTTACACCGATAAGCTCATCTTT. As protein: CAYRSAFISWGMLAPPYTDKLIF.

A note on this clone: The protein in TCRdb stems from a much larger clone and differs at residue 6 from this DNA's translation, likely a read error; here the protein is translated from the DNA. V and J are TRDV2 and TRDJ1; TRDD3 might be the D (6 bases). The J gene comes from matching the DNA to germline here; TCRdb lacks it. Germline values: CDR1 GEAIGNYY, CDR2 EKD. V was cut by 0 bases and J by 0 bases, with 22 bases left in between. This CDR3 has 19 residues. CDR3 sequence: CACDTMGMRGVDYTDKLIF. For the CDR3, the DNA is TGTGCCTGTGACACCATGGGGATGAGGGGAGTGGACTACACCGATAAACTCATCTTT.

Of note for this clone: This DNA translates differently at residue 10 from the TCRdb protein, which is that of a much larger clone; a read error is likely, and the protein shown is the DNA's own translation. J is TRDJ1 and V is TRDV2, with no clear D. The J gene is absent in TCRdb and was assigned here via DNA matching to germline. This CDR3 is built from 16 residues. Between the trimmed V and J ends, which lost 0 bases and 4 bases, there was a span of 17 bases. The germline V gene encodes CDR1 GEAIGNYY and CDR2 EKD. CDR3 region: CACDTVVRSLGDKLIF. The CDR3 DNA reads as TGTGCCTGTGACACCGTGGTCCGATCACTAGGCGATAAACTCATCTTT.

This clone was found a few times. With a far larger clone one base away, a read error is the likely cause. Other nucleotide sequences from this sample produce the same CDR3. CDR3 bases: TGTGCCTGTGACCCATTACTGGGGGATACTACCGACAAACTCATCTTT. Its translation: CACDPLLGDTTDKLIF. This chain uses TRDV2 with TRDJ1; 12 bases match TRDD3. TCRdb lists no J gene, so it was determined here by aligning the DNA to germline. Germline loops: CDR1 GEAIGNYY, CDR2 EKD. The CDR3 loop spans 16 amino acids.

The sample holds a few counts of this clone. It is likely a read error: a sequence one base away is far more abundant. The sample has other DNA sequences that encode this CDR3 too. V is TRDV2 and J is TRDJ1; no clear D gene. TCRdb is silent on the J gene; assignment here came from matching the DNA to germline. V lost 1 base to trimming and J lost 4 bases, with 12 bases between them. The CDR3 contains 14 residues. Germline V gene lookup returns CDR1 GEAIGNYY and CDR2 EKD. The CDR3 region is CACDTAPEGDKLIF. The CDR3 nucleotides read TGTGCCTGTGACACTGCTCCCGAGGGCGATAAACTCATCTTT.

This clone was seen more than once but under ten times. A far larger clone is one nucleotide away, so this likely arose from a read error. This sample also contains other DNA sequences that code for the same CDR3. This chain joins TRDV1 and TRDJ1; TRDD2 matches at 8 bases. Germline CDR1 TSWWSYY, CDR2 QGS. This CDR3 has 19 residues. The V gene end was trimmed by 6 bases and the J gene end by 0 bases; junction bases not matched to a gene: 18. CDR3 nucleotide sequence: TGTGCTCTTGGAATAGACTTCCTACTCCGACTTACTAACACCGATAAACTCATCTTT. This codes for CALGIDFLLRLTNTDKLIF.

To note about this clone: This DNA translates differently at residue 7 from the TCRdb protein, which is that of a much larger clone; a read error is likely, and the protein shown is the DNA's own translation. V usage is TRDV1 and J usage is TRDJ4; the match to TRDD3 covers 11 bases. The CDR3 is 28 amino acids. Looked up from germline, CDR1 is TSWWSYY and CDR2 is QGS. The J segment lost 2 bases and the V segment lost 3 bases, leaving 44 bases of the junction unmatched. The CDR3 loop reads CALGDTSRGLPVPGWGIRRDSPERPLIF. The DNA of the CDR3 is TGTGCTCTTGGGGACACTTCGAGGGGCCTTCCTGTACCTGGATGGGGGATACGCCGAGATTCCCCCGAGAGACCCCTGATCTTT.

On this clone itself: TCRdb assigns this DNA the protein of a much larger clone, which departs from its translation at residue 7; this likely reflects a read error, and the protein shown comes from translating the DNA. The chain combines TRDV1 with TRDJ1; a weak D match, TRDD2 (6 bases). The CDR3 is 18 amino acids. Germline CDR1 reads TSWWSYY; CDR2 reads QGS. Trimming took off 2 bases at V and 7 bases at J, with 26 bases between the two ends. The CDR3 loop is CALGEAIFLDGRGGKLIF. The CDR3, as DNA: TGTGCTCTTGGGGAAGCCATCTTCCTCGACGGGAGAGGGGGTAAACTCATCTTT.

With regard to this clone: TCRdb's listed protein matches a much larger clone and diverges from this DNA's translation at residue 9, likely through a read error; the protein shown comes from the DNA. The V and J genes are TRDV2 and TRDJ3; TRDD3 aligns across 10 bases. TCRdb records no J gene; here it was assigned by comparing the DNA to germline. CDR3 size: 23 residues. With V trimmed by 2 bases and J by 1 base, 19 bases remained unmatched. Germline values: CDR1 GEAIGNYY, CDR2 EKD. The CDR3 region is CACDNRAERTGGSESWDTRQMFF. CDR3 nucleotides: TGTGCCTGTGACAACCGGGCCGAAAGGACTGGGGGATCCGAGTCCTGGGACACCCGACAGATGTTTTTC.

This clone was seen a handful of times. This rearrangement joins TRDV1 to TRDJ1; 8 bases match TRDD2. Germline V lookup: CDR1 TSWWSYY, CDR2 QGS. The CDR3 runs 26 residues. Trimming removed 4 bases from V and 2 bases from J; junction bases left unmatched: 39. The CDR3 nucleotides read TGTGCTCTTGGGGCGCCCTTCCTAATCTCTCAGGCTGGGAGATACGCGATGCCTCAAGGGACCGATAAACTCATCTTT. Translating it yields CALGAPFLISQAGRYAMPQGTDKLIF.

With regard to this clone: This DNA's translation and the protein TCRdb lists, from a much larger clone, do not match at residue 4, likely due to a read error; the protein shown is translated from the DNA. This chain uses TRDV2 with TRDJ1, with 8 bases matching TRDD3. Assignment of the J gene here rests on matching the DNA to germline, because TCRdb gives none. This CDR3 contains 17 residues. Germline CDR1 GEAIGNYY, CDR2 EKD. Trimming cost V 5 bases and J 0 bases; bases outside gene matches: 13. CDR3 DNA: TGTGCCTGTGGCCCCGTACTGGGGGCCAAGGACACCGATAAACTCATCTTT. This encodes CACGPVLGAKDTDKLIF.

A few counts support this clone. A far larger clone is only one base removed, so a read error is likely. This sample also contains other DNA sequences that code for the same CDR3. This sequence joins TRDV2 and TRDJ1, with TRDD3 identical over 10 bases. TCRdb supplies no J gene; here it was assigned by aligning the nucleotide sequence to germline. The CDR3 extends over 24 amino acids. The germline V gene encodes CDR1 GEAIGNYY and CDR2 EKD. CDR3 sequence reads: CACDPITPSVPDTGGSFRGDKLIF. The CDR3 nucleotides are TGTGCATGTGACCCGATTACCCCCTCGGTTCCCGATACTGGGGGATCATTCCGGGGCGATAAACTCATCTTT.

Note on this clone: A far larger clone is off by one base, so a read error is likely. Other DNA sequences of this sample code for an identical CDR3. The rearrangement links TRDV1 to TRDJ2; TRDD3 aligns across 7 bases. TCRdb gives no J gene; it was assigned here by matching the DNA to germline. In germline, CDR1 is TSWWSYY, CDR2 QGS. With 3 bases clipped from V and 7 bases from J, the junction kept 23 bases outside the gene matches. The CDR3 has 20 amino acids. The CDR3, as DNA: TGTGCTCTTGGGGAGGTCACTATGACTGGGGACCCCGGTGGTGGAGCACAACTCTTCTTT. It specifies CALGEVTMTGDPGGGAQLFF.

Regarding this clone: This DNA translates differently at residue 11 from the TCRdb protein, which is that of a much larger clone; a read error is likely, and the protein shown is the DNA's own translation. The genes are TRDV1 and TRDJ1; 8 positions agree with TRDD3. In the absence of a J gene in TCRdb, the DNA was matched to germline to assign it here. Germline V gene lookup returns CDR1 TSWWSYY and CDR2 QGS. J gave up 0 bases and V 3 bases, and 12 bases lay outside the gene matches. The CDR3 loop spans 18 amino acids. CDR3 region: CALGDPVWDTYNTDKLIF. CDR3 nucleotide sequence: TGTGCTCTTGGGGACCCAGTTTGGGATACGTACAACACCGATAAACTCATCTTT.

Concerning this clone itself: The protein held in TCRdb is that of a much larger clone and does not match this DNA's translation at residue 3, likely because of a read error; the protein shown is translated from the DNA. This chain links TRDV2 with TRDJ1, with TRDD3 identical over 9 bases. The J gene was missing in TCRdb and was found by matching the end of the DNA to germline. Germline V gene sequence: CDR1 GEAIGNYY, CDR2 EKD. This CDR3 has 18 amino acids. The CDR3: CARDSRTGGHLYTDKLIF. CDR3 nucleotide sequence: TGTGCCCGTGACAGTAGGACTGGGGGACATCTCTACACCGATAAACTCATCTTT.

Notes on this clone: Since a much larger clone is just one base distant, this may be a read error. V and J are TRDV2 and TRDJ3; no clear D. Looked up from germline, CDR1 is GEAIGNYY and CDR2 is EKD. The V end lost 0 bases, the J end lost 0 bases, and 8 bases lay between the germline ends. This CDR3 is built from 17 residues. CDR3 sequence reads: CACDTAIGSWDTRQMFF. CDR3 sequence (DNA): TGTGCCTGTGACACCGCTATAGGCTCCTGGGACACCCGACAGATGTTTTTC.

The table lists this clone with many counts. One base separates it from a far larger clone, so it is likely a read error. The sample contains more than one DNA sequence encoding this CDR3. V is TRDV2 and J is TRDJ1; unclear D gene. From germline, CDR1 is GEAIGNYY and CDR2 EKD. This CDR3 comprises 15 residues. CDR3 nucleotide sequence: TGCGCCTGTGACACCGTTGCTACCCCTACCGATAAACTCATCTTT. This translates into CACDTVATPTDKLIF.

Worth noting for this clone: TCRdb pairs this DNA with a much larger clone's protein that differs at residue 4, likely a read error; the protein shown was translated from the DNA. The chain joins TRDV2 to TRDJ1, with D uncertain. The J gene, not given by TCRdb, was assigned here from a germline match of the nucleotide sequence. Germline values: CDR1 GEAIGNYY, CDR2 EKD. The CDR3 contains 16 residues. As DNA, the CDR3 is TGTGCCTGTAACACCATCGGGGTAGGACGGAACGATAAACTCATCTTT. Its translation is CACNTIGVGRNDKLIF.

Details on this clone: For this DNA, TCRdb reports the protein of a much larger clone, which diverges at residue 4, most likely from a read error; the protein presented here is translated directly from the DNA. This chain links TRDV2 with TRDJ3; TRDD3 matches at 9 bases. No J segment appears in TCRdb, so it was assigned here by matching the sequence to germline. This CDR3 region has 19 residues. Germline assignment: CDR1 GEAIGNYY and CDR2 EKD. CDR3 loop: CACGTVLGDYSWDTRQMFF. The CDR3 DNA is TGTGCCTGTGGCACCGTACTGGGGGACTATTCCTGGGACACCCGACAGATGTTTTTC.

On this clone: This is likely an artifact of a read error, given a far larger clone one base away. The sample contains more than one DNA sequence encoding this CDR3. This chain's CDR3 is CAYRTAARGYLGIVDTDKLIF. The CDR3 DNA sequence: TGTGCTTATAGGACGGCTGCGAGGGGATACTTAGGTATCGTGGACACCGATAAACTCATCTTT. The V and J genes are TRAV38-2/DV8 and TRDJ1, with TRDD3 matching over 8 bases. V dropped 3 bases and J dropped 0; count of bases not matched to a gene: 22. The germline V gene encodes CDR1 TSESDYY and CDR2 QEAYKQQN. The CDR3 spans 21 residues.

Details on this clone: TCRdb assigns this DNA the protein of a much larger clone, which departs from its translation at residue 12; this likely reflects a read error, and the protein shown comes from translating the DNA. V and J are TRDV2 and TRDJ1, with 9 bases that match TRDD3. This CDR3 comprises 19 residues. J was trimmed by 0 bases and V by 3 bases; bases with no gene match: 16. The V gene's germline CDR1 is GEAIGNYY and CDR2 EKD. The CDR3 nucleotides are TGTGCCTGTGACTCTCTAACTGGGGGACAGACTGTGTACACCGATAAACTCATCTTT. Translated: CACDSLTGGQTVYTDKLIF.